The 11 T cell receptor beta chains listed next were all sequenced from one sample in a study of technical replicates of blood from a few donors. Method: immunoSEQ multiplex PCR; TCRdb's copy keeps in-frame clones and lacks some. The table shows approximately 75,000 clones, with nearly 98% occurring only once. The material sequenced was T cells isolated from PBMCs. Every receptor here comes from a human donor in good health.

The rearrangement joins TRBV7-9 to TRBJ1-5, with 11 bases aligning to TRBD1. Germline V gene lookup returns CDR1 SEHNR and CDR2 FQNEAQ (reference sequence). CDR3 length: 16 amino acids. V lost 4 bases, J lost 6 bases, and 8 bases stayed unmatched. The CDR3 spells CASSYLGQGAPQPQHF. CDR3 nucleotides: TGTGCCAGCAGCTATTTAGGACAGGGGGCGCCTCAGCCCCAGCATTTT.

The rearrangement uses TRBV4-1 and TRBJ1-5; possibly TRBD1 for D (5 bases). V lost 0 bases and J lost 4, with 10 bases in between. Germline loops: CDR1 MGHRA, CDR2 YSYEKL. CDR3 length: 15 amino acids. CDR3 nucleotide sequence: TGCGCCAGCAGCCAAGATCGGGCAGGGAATCAGCCCCAGCATTTT. Its protein product is CASSQDRAGNQPQHF.

The gene calls are TRBV9 and TRBJ2-1; D is possibly TRBD2 (5 bases). Trimming took off 2 bases at V and 0 bases at J, with 9 bases between the two ends. Per the germline V gene, CDR1 is SGDLS and CDR2 is YYNGEE. This CDR3 region has 15 residues. Here the CDR3 reads CASSVTISSYNEQFF. The DNA for the CDR3 is TGTGCCAGCAGCGTGACTATAAGCTCCTACAATGAGCAGTTCTTC. The full variable domain, in which reference TRBV9 and TRBJ2-1 provide the parts outside the CDR3, is DSGVTQTPKHLITATGQRVTLRCSPRSGDLSVYWYQQSLDQGLQFLIQYYNGEERAKGNILERFSAQQFPDLHSELNLSSLELGDSALYFCASSVTISSYNEQFFGPGTRLTVL.

V usage is TRBV25-1 and J usage is TRBJ1-1, with a tentative D call TRBD1 (5 bases). Germline V CDR1 and CDR2: MGHDK, SYGVNS. The CDR3 covers 12 residues. Trimming took off 3 bases at V and 6 bases at J, with 8 bases between the two ends. CDR3 region: CASSEDTPEAFF. The CDR3 DNA reads TGTGCCAGCAGTGAGGACACACCTGAAGCTTTCTTT.

The V call is TRBV5-4, the J call TRBJ2-1; 8 nucleotides agree with TRBD2. This CDR3 contains 15 residues. The germline V gene has CDR1 SGHNT and CDR2 YYREEE (reference sequence). V shed 3 bases and J 6 bases; nucleotides not matched to a gene: 8. This CDR3 is CASSWGASGFNEQFF. For the CDR3, the DNA is TGTGCCAGCAGCTGGGGGGCTAGCGGGTTCAATGAGCAGTTCTTC.

The V and J genes are TRBV28 and TRBJ2-2; 9 positions agree with TRBD1. The CDR3 runs to 15 residues. In germline, CDR1 is MDHEN, CDR2 SYDVKM. Trimming took 6 bases from V and 6 from J; bases not matched to a gene: 8. The CDR3 coding sequence is TGTGCCAGCAGACCCGGGACAGGGTTCTCCGGGGAGCTGTTTTTT. It codes for CASRPGTGFSGELFF.

The rearrangement uses TRBV6-4 and TRBJ2-7; 8 bases fit TRBD2. V gave up 8 bases and J gave up 7 bases; unmatched junction bases: 19. The germline V gene encodes CDR1 MRHNA and CDR2 SNTAGT. This CDR3 region has 16 residues. The CDR3 DNA is TGTGCCAGCTTTACTAGCGGCAATCAACGGGCGGGGGAGCAGTACTTC. Translating it yields CASFTSGNQRAGEQYF.

This clone is a singleton in its sample. The chain links TRBV4-1 to TRBJ2-7, with 12 bases lining up with TRBD2. The CDR3 covers 15 residues. V shed 4 bases and J 3 bases; nucleotides not matched to a gene: 4. Germline V gene data show CDR1 as MGHRA and CDR2 as YSYEKL. CDR3 nucleotide sequence: TGCGCCAGCAGCCCACTAGCGGGAGGCAACTACGAGCAGTACTTC. Translation gives CASSPLAGGNYEQYF.

This rearrangement joins TRBV28 to TRBJ2-7; 9 positions agree with TRBD1. Trimming at V came to 2 bases and at J to 5 bases, leaving 4 bases not matched to a gene. The germline CDR1 and CDR2 sequences are MDHEN and SYDVKM. This CDR3 spans 14 amino acids. Written as DNA, the CDR3 is TGTGCCAGCAGTTTACTGGGACAGGGAAACGAGCAGTACTTC. Its protein is CASSLLGQGNEQYF.

This chain links TRBV2 with TRBJ1-2; 7 nucleotides agree with TRBD1. Looked up from germline, CDR1 is SNHLY and CDR2 is FYNNEI. The CDR3 runs 12 residues. V lost 9 bases and J lost 4; bases outside the gene matches: 5. CDR3 loop: CARRQGSYGYTF. The DNA for the CDR3 is TGTGCCAGGAGACAGGGCTCCTATGGCTACACCTTC.

V is TRBV4-1 and J is TRBJ2-2, with 8 bases fitting TRBD1. V lost 0 bases to trimming and J lost 9 bases; unmatched junction nucleotides: 3. The germline V gene has CDR1 MGHRA and CDR2 YSYEKL. The CDR3 extends over 14 amino acids. CDR3 residues: CASSQETGGRELFF. CDR3 sequence (DNA): TGCGCCAGCAGCCAAGAAACAGGGGGGAGGGAGCTGTTTTTT.